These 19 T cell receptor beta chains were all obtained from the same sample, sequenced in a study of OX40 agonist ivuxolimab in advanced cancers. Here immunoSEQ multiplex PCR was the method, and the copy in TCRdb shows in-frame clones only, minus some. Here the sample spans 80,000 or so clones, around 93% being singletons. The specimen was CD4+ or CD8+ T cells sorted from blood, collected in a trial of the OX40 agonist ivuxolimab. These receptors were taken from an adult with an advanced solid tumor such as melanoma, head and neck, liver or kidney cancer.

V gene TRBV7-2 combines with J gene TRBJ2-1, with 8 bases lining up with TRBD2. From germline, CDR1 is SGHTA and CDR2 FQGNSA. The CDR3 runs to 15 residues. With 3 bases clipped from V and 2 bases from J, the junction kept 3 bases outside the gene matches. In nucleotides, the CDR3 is TGTGCCAGCAGCTTTAGCGGGGCCGCCTACAATGAGCAGTTCTTC. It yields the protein CASSFSGAAYNEQFF.

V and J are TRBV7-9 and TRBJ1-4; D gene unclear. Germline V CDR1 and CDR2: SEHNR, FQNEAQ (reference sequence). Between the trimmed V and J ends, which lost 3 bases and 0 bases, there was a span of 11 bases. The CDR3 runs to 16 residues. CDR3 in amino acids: CASSFGTPATNEKLFF. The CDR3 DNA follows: TGTGCCAGCAGCTTTGGAACTCCCGCAACTAATGAAAAACTGTTTTTT. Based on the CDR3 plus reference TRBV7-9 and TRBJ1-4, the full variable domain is DTGVSQNPRHKITKRGQNVTFRCDPISEHNRLYWYRQTLGQGPEFLTYFQNEAQLEKSRLLSDRFSAERPKGSFSTLEIQRTEQGDSAMYLCASSFGTPATNEKLFFGSGTQLSVL.

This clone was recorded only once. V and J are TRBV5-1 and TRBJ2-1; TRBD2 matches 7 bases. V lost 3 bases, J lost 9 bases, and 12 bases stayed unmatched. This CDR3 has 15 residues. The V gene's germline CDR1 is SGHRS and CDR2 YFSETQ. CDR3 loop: CASSYAGVGGPEQFF. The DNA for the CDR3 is TGCGCCAGCAGCTATGCGGGAGTAGGCGGGCCTGAGCAGTTCTTC.

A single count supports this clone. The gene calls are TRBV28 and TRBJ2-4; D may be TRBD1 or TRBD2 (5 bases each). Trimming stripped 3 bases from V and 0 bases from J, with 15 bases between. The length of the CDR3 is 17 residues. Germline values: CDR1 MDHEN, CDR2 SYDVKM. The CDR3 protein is CASSLIEGLGAKNIQYF. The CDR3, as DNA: TGTGCCAGCAGTTTGATCGAGGGGTTGGGAGCCAAAAACATTCAGTACTTC.

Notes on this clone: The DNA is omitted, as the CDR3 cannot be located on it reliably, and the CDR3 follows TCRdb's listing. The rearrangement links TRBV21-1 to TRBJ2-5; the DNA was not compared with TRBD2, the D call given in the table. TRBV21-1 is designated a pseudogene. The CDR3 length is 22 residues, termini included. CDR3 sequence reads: CASSKVHLILTVGRGNQETQYF.

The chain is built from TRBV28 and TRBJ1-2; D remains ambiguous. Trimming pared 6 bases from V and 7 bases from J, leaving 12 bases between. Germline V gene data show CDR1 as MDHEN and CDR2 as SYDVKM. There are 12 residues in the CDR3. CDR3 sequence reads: CASSTQAGGYTF. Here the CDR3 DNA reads TGTGCCAGCAGCACACAAGCAGGTGGCTACACCTTC.

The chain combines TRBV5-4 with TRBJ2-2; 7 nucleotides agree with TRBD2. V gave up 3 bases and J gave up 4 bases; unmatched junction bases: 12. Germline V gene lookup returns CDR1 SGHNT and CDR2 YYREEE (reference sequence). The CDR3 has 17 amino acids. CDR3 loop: CASSWRAMGLTTGELFF. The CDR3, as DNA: TGTGCCAGCAGCTGGAGGGCTATGGGACTAACCACCGGGGAGCTGTTTTTT.

As DNA, the CDR3 is TGTGCCAGCACTCCGGGACAGGGGCCCACCGGGGAGCTGTTTTTT. This encodes CASTPGQGPTGELFF. This chain connects TRBV7-7 to TRBJ2-2; 10 positions agree with TRBD1. The trim removed 7 bases at V and 4 bases at J, leaving 6 bases unmatched. CDR3 size: 15 residues. Germline V CDR1 and CDR2: SSHAT, FNYEAQ (reference sequence).

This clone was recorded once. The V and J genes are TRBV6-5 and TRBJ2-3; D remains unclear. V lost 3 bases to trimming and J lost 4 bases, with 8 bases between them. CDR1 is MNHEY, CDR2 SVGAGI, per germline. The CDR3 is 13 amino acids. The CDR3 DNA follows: TGTGCCAGCAGTTATGGGTCCCCAGATACGCAGTATTTT. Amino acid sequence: CASSYGSPDTQYF.

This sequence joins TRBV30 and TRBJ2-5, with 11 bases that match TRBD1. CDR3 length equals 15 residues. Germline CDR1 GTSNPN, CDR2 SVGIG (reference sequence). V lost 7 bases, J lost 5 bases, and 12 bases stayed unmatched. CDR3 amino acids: CASHSGTGGRETQYF. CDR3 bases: TGTGCCTCCCACTCCGGGACAGGGGGTCGGGAGACCCAGTACTTC.

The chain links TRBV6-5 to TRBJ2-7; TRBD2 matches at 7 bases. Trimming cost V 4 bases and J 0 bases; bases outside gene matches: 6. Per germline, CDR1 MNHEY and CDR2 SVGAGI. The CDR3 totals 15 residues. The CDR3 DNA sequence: TGTGCCAGCAGTTTTTTTAGCGGGCCCTCCTACGAGCAGTACTTC. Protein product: CASSFFSGPSYEQYF.

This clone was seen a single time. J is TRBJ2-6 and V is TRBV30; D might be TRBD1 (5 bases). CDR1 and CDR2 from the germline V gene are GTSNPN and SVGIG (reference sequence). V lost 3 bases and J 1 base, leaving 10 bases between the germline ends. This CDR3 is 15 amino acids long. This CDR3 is CAWSQGWSGANVLTF. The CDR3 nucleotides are TGTGCCTGGAGCCAGGGTTGGTCTGGGGCCAACGTCCTGACTTTC.

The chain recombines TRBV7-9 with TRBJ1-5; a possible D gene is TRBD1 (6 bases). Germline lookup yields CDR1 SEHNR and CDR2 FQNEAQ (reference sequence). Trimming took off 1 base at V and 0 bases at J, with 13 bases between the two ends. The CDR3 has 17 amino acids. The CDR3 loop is CASSLGTVVFSNQPQHF. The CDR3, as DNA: TGTGCCAGCAGCTTAGGGACAGTTGTCTTTAGCAATCAGCCCCAGCATTTT. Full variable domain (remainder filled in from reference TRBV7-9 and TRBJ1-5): DTGVSQNPRHKITKRGQNVTFRCDPISEHNRLYWYRQTLGQGPEFLTYFQNEAQLEKSRLLSDRFSAERPKGSFSTLEIQRTEQGDSAMYLCASSLGTVVFSNQPQHFGDGTRLSIL.

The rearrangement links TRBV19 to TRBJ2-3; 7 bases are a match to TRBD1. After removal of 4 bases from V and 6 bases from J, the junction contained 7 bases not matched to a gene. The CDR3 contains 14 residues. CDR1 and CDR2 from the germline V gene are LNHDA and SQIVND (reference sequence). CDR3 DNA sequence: TGTGCCAGTAGTAGTAGACAGGGTACCGATACGCAGTATTTT. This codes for CASSSRQGTDTQYF.

The CDR3 is CASSWGQSGTDGYTF. CDR3 coding DNA: TGCGCCAGCAGCTGGGGACAATCCGGGACAGACGGCTACACCTTC. The rearrangement joins TRBV5-1 to TRBJ1-2; 7 nucleotides match TRBD1. V dropped 3 bases and J dropped 8; count of bases not matched to a gene: 13. Per germline, CDR1 SGHRS and CDR2 YFSETQ. CDR3 size: 15 residues.

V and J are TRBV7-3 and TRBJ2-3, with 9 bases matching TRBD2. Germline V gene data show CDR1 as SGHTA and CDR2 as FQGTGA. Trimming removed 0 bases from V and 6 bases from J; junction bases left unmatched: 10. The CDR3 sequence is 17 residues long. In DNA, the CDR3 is TGTGCCAGCAGCTTAACGGGAGGTAGCGGGGGTGTGGATACGCAGTATTTT. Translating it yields CASSLTGGSGGVDTQYF.

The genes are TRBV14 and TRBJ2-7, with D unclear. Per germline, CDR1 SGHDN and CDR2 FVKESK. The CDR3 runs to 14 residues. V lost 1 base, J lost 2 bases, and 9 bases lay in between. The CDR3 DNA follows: TGTGCCAGCAGCCAAGGTTTGCCTCCCTACGAGCAGTACTTC. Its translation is CASSQGLPPYEQYF.

CDR3 in amino acids: CASSRTGSTDTQYF. Here the CDR3 DNA reads TGTGCCAGTAGTCGAACAGGGAGCACAGATACGCAGTATTTT. The chain combines TRBV19 with TRBJ2-3; D possibly corresponds to TRBD1 (6 bases). Deletions cut 5 bases from V and 0 bases from J, with 9 bases between. The V gene's germline CDR1 is LNHDA and CDR2 SQIVND (reference sequence). CDR3 length: 14 residues.

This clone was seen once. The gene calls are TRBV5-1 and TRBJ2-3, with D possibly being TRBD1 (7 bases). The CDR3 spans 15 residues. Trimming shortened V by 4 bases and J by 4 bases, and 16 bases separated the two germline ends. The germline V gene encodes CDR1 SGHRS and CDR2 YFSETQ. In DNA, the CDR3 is TGCGCCAGCAGCCGGGGCCAGGGGGGCCCAGATACGCAGTATTTT. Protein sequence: CASSRGQGGPDTQYF.